This is a list of T cell receptor beta chains from one sample in a study of shared clonotypes between healthy human individuals. Generated by immunoSEQ multiplex PCR, the TCRdb table keeps only in-frame clones and is missing some. Among 150,000 to 200,000 clones listed, 90% to 95% were seen once. Sample: naive CD4+ T cells sorted from blood. Source of these receptors: a woman in her twenties or thirties in good health. Both conserved end residues are part of each CDR3. D genes are given only for firm matches. The size of a clone is reported for some rows only, either as once, few or many, or as a class for expanded clones.

v_call	clone_size	j_call	d_call	cdr3_length	cdr3_nt	cdr3_aa
TRBV5-1	.	TRBJ1-5	TRBD1	13	TGCGCCAGCAGCTTGGAGGGGGCCCAGCCCCAGCATTTT	CASSLEGAQPQHF
TRBV7-2	.	TRBJ2-7	.	15	TGTGCCAGCAGCTTAGAGGGGGATTTCATCTACGAGCAGTACTTC	CASSLEGDFIYEQYF
TRBV7-9	.	TRBJ1-4	TRBD1	15	TGTGCCAGCAGCTCCCAGGGGGCCACTAATGAAAAACTGTTTTTT	CASSSQGATNEKLFF
TRBV10-2	.	TRBJ2-7	.	13	TGCGCCAGCAGAAGTCTTAGCTCCTACGAGCAGTACTTC	CASRSLSSYEQYF
TRBV2	once	TRBJ2-3	.	14	TGTGCCAGCAGGCGACAGCCTAGCACAGATACGCAGTATTTT	CASRRQPSTDTQYF
TRBV27	.	TRBJ2-7	TRBD1	13	TGTGCCAGCAAACCCGGGACAGGGCTCGAGCAGTACTTC	CASKPGTGLEQYF
TRBV5-4	.	TRBJ2-7	.	14	TGTGCCAGCAGCGTGGCAGGGTTTCCCTACGAGCAGTACTTC	CASSVAGFPYEQYF
TRBV6-5	once	TRBJ2-7	.	13	TGTGCCAGCAGTTACTCACGGGGCTACGAGCAGTACTTC	CASSYSRGYEQYF
TRBV28	.	TRBJ2-3	.	16	TGTGCCAGCAGTTCGACCAGCGGAGACCACATAGATACGCAGTATTTT	CASSSTSGDHIDTQYF
TRBV11-3	once	TRBJ2-7	.	15	TGTGCCAGCAGCCTGGGGGCGGGAGAAGCCTACGAGCAGTACTTC	CASSLGAGEAYEQYF
TRBV7-9	few	TRBJ1-2	.	13	TGTGCCAGCCAGACAGACAACGCCTATGACTACACCTTC	CASQTDNAYDYTF
TRBV28	.	TRBJ2-7	TRBD1	15	TGTGCCAGCAGTGGCTCGGGGACAGGGTTTGGCGAGCAGTACTTC	CASSGSGTGFGEQYF
TRBV28	.	TRBJ2-7	TRBD2	14	TGTGCCAGCATCCATGACGGGAGGGCCTACGAGCAGTACTTC	CASIHDGRAYEQYF
TRBV11-2	.	TRBJ1-1	.	13	TGTGCCAGCAGCTTAGAGGGTGGAACTGAAGCTTTCTTT	CASSLEGGTEAFF
TRBV1	.	TRBJ2-7	.	13	TGCACCAGCAGCCAGGGACAGGCCCGGGAGCAGTACTTC	CTSSQGQAREQYF
TRBV13	once	TRBJ2-5	.	15	TGTGCCAGCAGCCGCAGGGGAGGGGGCCAAGAGACCCAGTACTTC	CASSRRGGGQETQYF
TRBV10-3	.	TRBJ2-3	TRBD1	14	TGTGCCATCAGGGGGACAGGGGCCACAGATACGCAGTATTTT	CAIRGTGATDTQYF
TRBV4-2	once	TRBJ2-3	TRBD2	17	TGTGCCAGCAGCCCCCGGACTAGCGGGATGATGGCAGATACGCAGTATTTT	CASSPRTSGMMADTQYF
TRBV28	.	TRBJ1-5	TRBD1	15	TGTGCCAGCAGGGCGGGGACAGGGGCAAATCAGCCCCAGCATTTT	CASRAGTGANQPQHF
TRBV6-5	.	TRBJ1-2	.	14	TGTGCCAGCAGTTCATTCCAGGGAGTTAAGGGCTACACCTTC	CASSSFQGVKGYTF
TRBV19	.	TRBJ2-4	TRBD1	14	TGTGCCAGTAGTCCGGACAGGGGAAAAAACATTCAGTACTTC	CASSPDRGKNIQYF
TRBV9	.	TRBJ2-7	TRBD1	15	TGTGCCAGCAGCATAGGACAGGGTGAATTCTACGAGCAGTACTTC	CASSIGQGEFYEQYF
TRBV18	.	TRBJ2-7	.	15	TGTGCCAGCTCACCCGGGATGGGGGGCTCCTACGAGCAGTACTTC	CASSPGMGGSYEQYF
TRBV5-1	.	TRBJ2-7	TRBD2	14	TGCGCCAGCAGCTCCGCTAGCGGGGGCTACGAGCAGTACTTC	CASSSASGGYEQYF
TRBV5-5	.	TRBJ1-1	.	13	TGTGCCAGCAGCATGGGGGGAGTGACTGAAGCTTTCTTT	CASSMGGVTEAFF
TRBV5-4	few	TRBJ2-7	.	12	TGTGCCAGCAGCGTGGACAGTTTGCCGCAGTACTTC	CASSVDSLPQYF
TRBV7-9	few	TRBJ1-1	.	10	TGTGCCAGCAGCTTAGTCAAGGCTTTCTTT	CASSLVKAFF
TRBV21-1	few	TRBJ2-7	.	13	TGTGCCAGCAGCTCCCGGACCGGGGACGAGCAGTACTTC	CASSSRTGDEQYF
TRBV27	.	TRBJ2-7	TRBD2	14	TGTGCCAGCAGTGGACTAGCGGGTCGACACGAGCAGTACTTC	CASSGLAGRHEQYF